Described below is a single T cell receptor beta chain sequence and its context. Sequencing used immunoSEQ multiplex PCR; TCRdb keeps in-frame clones, though not all of them. The sample records 300,000 or so clones, nearly 90% being singletons. The V and J ends lost 4 bases and 7 bases respectively, with 19 bases between them. The CDR3 consists of 14 residues. CDR1 is GTSNPN, CDR2 SVGIG, per germline (reference sequence). The sample comes from a study of blood T cell repertoires in COVID-19. In terms of age and location, participants ranged from roughly 18 to 90 years and lived in 24 US areas. This sequence joins TRBV30 and TRBJ1-2; perhaps TRBD1 as D (5 bases). This TCR came from a woman aged 25 to 39 who had recovered from COVID-19. Sequencing was done on a sample of PBMCs or T cells enriched from blood (not recorded which). The CDR3 sequence is CAWTVGGQEGGYTF. Written as DNA, the CDR3 is TGTGCCTGGACGGTCGGGGGTCAAGAGGGTGGCTACACCTTC.